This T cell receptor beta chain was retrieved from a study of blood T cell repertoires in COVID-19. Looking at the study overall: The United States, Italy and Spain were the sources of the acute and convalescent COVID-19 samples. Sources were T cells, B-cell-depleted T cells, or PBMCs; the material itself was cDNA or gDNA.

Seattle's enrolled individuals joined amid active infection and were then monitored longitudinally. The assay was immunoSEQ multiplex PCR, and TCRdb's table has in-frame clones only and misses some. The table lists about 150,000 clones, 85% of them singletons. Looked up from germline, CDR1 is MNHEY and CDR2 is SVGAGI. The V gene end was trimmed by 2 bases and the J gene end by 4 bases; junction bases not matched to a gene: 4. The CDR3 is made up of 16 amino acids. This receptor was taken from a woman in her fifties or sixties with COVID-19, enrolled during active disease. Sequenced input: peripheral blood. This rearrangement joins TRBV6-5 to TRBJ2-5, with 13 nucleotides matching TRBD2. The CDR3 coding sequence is TGTGCCAGCAGTTACCGGACTAGCGGGAGAGGAGAGACCCAGTACTTC. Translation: CASSYRTSGRGETQYF.